Each of the 7 T cell receptor beta chains below was sequenced from the same sample in a study of OX40 agonist ivuxolimab in advanced cancers. Method: immunoSEQ multiplex PCR; TCRdb's copy keeps in-frame clones and lacks some. This table has roughly 49,000 clones, roughly 85% appearing once. Specimen: CD4+ or CD8+ T cells sorted from blood, collected in a trial of the OX40 agonist ivuxolimab. These receptors were obtained from an adult with an advanced solid tumor such as melanoma, head and neck, liver or kidney cancer.

This chain uses TRBV9 with TRBJ1-1, with 7 bases matching TRBD1. V was clipped by 3 bases and J by 6 bases; unmatched bases: 11. Germline CDR1 reads SGDLS; CDR2 reads YYNGEE. The CDR3 length is 15 residues. CDR3 in DNA: TGTGCCAGCAGCGCCCGACAGGGCGGTTCGTCTGAAGCTTTCTTT. Translation: CASSARQGGSSEAFF.

The V call is TRBV11-2, the J call TRBJ2-3; D is uncertain. The CDR3 runs to 12 residues. The germline V gene encodes CDR1 SGHAT and CDR2 FQNNGV. V lost 3 bases, J lost 3 bases, and 4 bases lay in between. The CDR3: CASSFTTDTQYF. CDR3 DNA sequence: TGTGCCAGCAGCTTTACAACAGATACGCAGTATTTT.

This clone was detected once. V and J are TRBV28 and TRBJ1-5; the D is unclear. Trimming stripped 5 bases from V and 3 bases from J, with 8 bases between. The V gene's germline CDR1 is MDHEN and CDR2 SYDVKM. This CDR3 region has 13 residues. The CDR3 region is CASSETNNQPQHF. CDR3 DNA sequence: TGTGCCAGCAGTGAGACAAACAATCAGCCCCAGCATTTT. Variable domain in full (rest from reference TRBV28 and TRBJ1-5): DVKVTQSSRYLVKRTGEKVFLECVQDMDHENMFWYRQDPGLGLRLIYFSYDVKMKEKGDIPEGYSVSREKKERFSLILESASTNQTSMYLCASSETNNQPQHFGDGTRLSIL.

The CDR3 DNA sequence: TGTGCCAGCGAAGCACCTATGGCCAAAAACATTCAGTACTTC. Protein sequence: CASEAPMAKNIQYF. The chain carries TRBV2 and TRBJ2-4; D gene unclear. The V gene's germline CDR1 is SNHLY and CDR2 FYNNEI. Trimming took off 8 bases at V and 1 base at J, with 12 bases between the two ends. CDR3 size: 14 residues.

This chain uses TRBV28 with TRBJ2-7, with D tentatively TRBD1 or TRBD2 (5 bases each). This CDR3 has 14 residues. Germline V lookup: CDR1 MDHEN, CDR2 SYDVKM. V dropped 6 bases and J dropped 2 bases, with 14 bases sitting between them. The CDR3 region has the DNA TGTGCCAGCAGACCCGGGACCCCGCCCTACGAGCAGTACTTC. The encoded protein is CASRPGTPPYEQYF.

The rearrangement joins TRBV4-3 to TRBJ1-2; TRBD1 is a possible D gene (5 bases). The CDR3 consists of 16 residues. CDR1 is LGHNA, CDR2 YSLEER, per germline. Trimming removed 0 bases from V and 4 bases from J, with 15 bases in between. CDR3: CASSQDREGHGYGYTF. CDR3 DNA: TGCGCCAGCAGCCAAGATCGAGAGGGGCATGGCTATGGCTACACCTTC.

The chain employs TRBV18 and TRBJ2-1; 10 bases agree with TRBD1. The J segment lost 4 bases and the V segment lost 6 bases, leaving 9 bases of the junction unmatched. This CDR3 has 16 residues. Germline values: CDR1 KGHSH, CDR2 LQKENI. DNA of the CDR3: TGTGCCAGCTCGCCTCCGGGACAGGGGTTATACAATGAGCAGTTCTTC. Protein product: CASSPPGQGLYNEQFF.